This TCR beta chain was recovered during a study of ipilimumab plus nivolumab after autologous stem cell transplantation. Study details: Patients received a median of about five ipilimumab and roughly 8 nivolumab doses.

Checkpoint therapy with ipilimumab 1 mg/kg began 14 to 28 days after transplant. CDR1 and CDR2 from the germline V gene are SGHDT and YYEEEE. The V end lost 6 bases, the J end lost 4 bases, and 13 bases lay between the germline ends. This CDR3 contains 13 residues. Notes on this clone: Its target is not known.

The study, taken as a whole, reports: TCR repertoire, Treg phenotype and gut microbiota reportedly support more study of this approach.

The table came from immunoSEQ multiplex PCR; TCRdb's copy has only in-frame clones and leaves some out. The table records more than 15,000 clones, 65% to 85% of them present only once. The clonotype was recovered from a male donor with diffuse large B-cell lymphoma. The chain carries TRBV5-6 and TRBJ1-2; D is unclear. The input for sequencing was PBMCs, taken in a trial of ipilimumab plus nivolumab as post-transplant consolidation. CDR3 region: CASTLQGTYGYTF. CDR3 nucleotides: TGTGCCAGCACCCTGCAAGGCACCTATGGCTACACCTTC.